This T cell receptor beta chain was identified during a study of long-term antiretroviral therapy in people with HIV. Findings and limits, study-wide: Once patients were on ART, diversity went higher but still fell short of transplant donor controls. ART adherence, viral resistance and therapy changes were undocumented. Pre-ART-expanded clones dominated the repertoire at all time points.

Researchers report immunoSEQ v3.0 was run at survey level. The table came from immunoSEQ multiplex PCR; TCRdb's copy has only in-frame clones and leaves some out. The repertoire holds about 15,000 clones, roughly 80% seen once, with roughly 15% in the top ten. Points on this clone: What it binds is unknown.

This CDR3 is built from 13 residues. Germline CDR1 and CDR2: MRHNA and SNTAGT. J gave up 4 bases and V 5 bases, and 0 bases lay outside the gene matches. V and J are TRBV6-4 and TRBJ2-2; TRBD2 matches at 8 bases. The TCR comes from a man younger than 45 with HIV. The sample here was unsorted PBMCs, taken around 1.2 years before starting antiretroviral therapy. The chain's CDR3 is CASSSGSTGELFF. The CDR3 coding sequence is TGTGCCAGCAGTAGCGGGAGCACCGGGGAGCTGTTTTTT.